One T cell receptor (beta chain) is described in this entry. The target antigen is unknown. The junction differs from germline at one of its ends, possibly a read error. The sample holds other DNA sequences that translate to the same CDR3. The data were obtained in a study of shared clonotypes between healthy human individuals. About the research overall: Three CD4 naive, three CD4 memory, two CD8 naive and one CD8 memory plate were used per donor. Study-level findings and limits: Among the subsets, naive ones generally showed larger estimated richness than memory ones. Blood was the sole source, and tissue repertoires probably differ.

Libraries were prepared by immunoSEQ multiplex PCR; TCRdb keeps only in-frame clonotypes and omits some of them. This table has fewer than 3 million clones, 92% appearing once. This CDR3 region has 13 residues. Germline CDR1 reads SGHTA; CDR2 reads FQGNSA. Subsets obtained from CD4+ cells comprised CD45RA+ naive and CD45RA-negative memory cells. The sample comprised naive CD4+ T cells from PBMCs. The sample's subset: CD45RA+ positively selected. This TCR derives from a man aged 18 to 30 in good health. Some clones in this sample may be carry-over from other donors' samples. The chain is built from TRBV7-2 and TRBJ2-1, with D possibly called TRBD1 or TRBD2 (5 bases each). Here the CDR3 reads CASSLARDNEQFF. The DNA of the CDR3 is TGTGCCAGCAGCCTAGCCAGGGACAATGAGCAGTTCTTC.